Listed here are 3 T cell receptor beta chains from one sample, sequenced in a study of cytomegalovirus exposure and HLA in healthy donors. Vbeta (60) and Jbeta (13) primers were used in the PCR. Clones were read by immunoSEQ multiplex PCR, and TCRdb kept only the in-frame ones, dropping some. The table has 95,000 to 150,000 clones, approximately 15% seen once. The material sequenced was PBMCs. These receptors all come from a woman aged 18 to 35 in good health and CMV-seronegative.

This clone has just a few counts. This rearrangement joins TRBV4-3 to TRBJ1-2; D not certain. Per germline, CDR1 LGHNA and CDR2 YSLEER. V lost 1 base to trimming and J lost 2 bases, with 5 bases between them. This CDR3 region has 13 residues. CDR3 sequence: CASSQGRNYGYTF. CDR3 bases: TGCGCCAGCAGCCAAGGGAGAAACTATGGCTACACCTTC.

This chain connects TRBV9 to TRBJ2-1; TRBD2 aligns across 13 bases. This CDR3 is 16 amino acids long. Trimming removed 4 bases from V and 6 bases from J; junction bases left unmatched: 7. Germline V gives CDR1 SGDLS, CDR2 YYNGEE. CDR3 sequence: CASSLRTSGGLNEQFF. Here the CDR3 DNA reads TGTGCCAGCAGCCTTAGGACTAGCGGGGGTCTCAATGAGCAGTTCTTC.

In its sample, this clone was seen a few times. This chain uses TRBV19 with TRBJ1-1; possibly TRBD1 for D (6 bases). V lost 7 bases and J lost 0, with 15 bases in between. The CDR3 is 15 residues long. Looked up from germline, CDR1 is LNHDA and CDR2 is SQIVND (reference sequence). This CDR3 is CASTPGDTLNTEAFF. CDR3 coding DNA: TGTGCCAGTACCCCAGGGGACACGTTGAACACTGAAGCTTTCTTT.